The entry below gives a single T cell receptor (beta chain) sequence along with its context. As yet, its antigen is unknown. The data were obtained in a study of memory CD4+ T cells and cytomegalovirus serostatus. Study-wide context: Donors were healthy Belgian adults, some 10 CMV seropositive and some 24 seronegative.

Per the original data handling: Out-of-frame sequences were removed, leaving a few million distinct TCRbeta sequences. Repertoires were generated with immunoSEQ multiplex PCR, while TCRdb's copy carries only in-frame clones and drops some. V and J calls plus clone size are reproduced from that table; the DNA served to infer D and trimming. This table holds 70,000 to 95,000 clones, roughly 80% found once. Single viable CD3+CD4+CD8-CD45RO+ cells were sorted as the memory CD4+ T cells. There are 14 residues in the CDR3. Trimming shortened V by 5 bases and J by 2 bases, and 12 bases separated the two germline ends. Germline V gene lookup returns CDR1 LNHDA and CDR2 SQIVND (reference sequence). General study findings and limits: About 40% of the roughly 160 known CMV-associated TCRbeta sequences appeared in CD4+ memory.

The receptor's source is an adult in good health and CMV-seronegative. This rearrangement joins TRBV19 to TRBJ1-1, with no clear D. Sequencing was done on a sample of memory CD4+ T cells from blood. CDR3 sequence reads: CASSFRVRNTEAFF. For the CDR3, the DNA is TGTGCCAGTAGTTTTCGGGTTAGAAACACTGAAGCTTTCTTT.